The source of this T cell receptor (beta chain) is a study of T cells after posttransplantation cyclophosphamide. TCRdb's copy holds only in-frame clones and misses some; the assay was immunoSEQ multiplex PCR. The sample consists of 2,000 to 2,500 clones, roughly four fifths of them appearing once. The CDR3 is 15 amino acids. Germline V gene lookup returns CDR1 MNHEY and CDR2 SMNVEV (reference sequence). The V gene lost 3 bases and the J gene lost 1 base, with 12 bases spanning the gap. Busulfan-fludarabine conditioning, marrow transplant, and cyclophosphamide on days +3 and +4 were administered. The chain recombines TRBV27 with TRBJ2-5; D remains ambiguous. The sequencing here drew on CD8+ T cells sorted from blood, taken 350 to 390 days after allogeneic stem cell transplant with posttransplant cyclophosphamide. The source is a male patient aged 50 to 59 who received an allogeneic stem cell transplant from a related donor and was CMV-positive. A subset of T cells may come from the graft donor. The CDR3 DNA reads TGTGCCAGCAGTTTTACACAGACCAGCCAAGAGACCCAGTACTTC. As protein: CASSFTQTSQETQYF.